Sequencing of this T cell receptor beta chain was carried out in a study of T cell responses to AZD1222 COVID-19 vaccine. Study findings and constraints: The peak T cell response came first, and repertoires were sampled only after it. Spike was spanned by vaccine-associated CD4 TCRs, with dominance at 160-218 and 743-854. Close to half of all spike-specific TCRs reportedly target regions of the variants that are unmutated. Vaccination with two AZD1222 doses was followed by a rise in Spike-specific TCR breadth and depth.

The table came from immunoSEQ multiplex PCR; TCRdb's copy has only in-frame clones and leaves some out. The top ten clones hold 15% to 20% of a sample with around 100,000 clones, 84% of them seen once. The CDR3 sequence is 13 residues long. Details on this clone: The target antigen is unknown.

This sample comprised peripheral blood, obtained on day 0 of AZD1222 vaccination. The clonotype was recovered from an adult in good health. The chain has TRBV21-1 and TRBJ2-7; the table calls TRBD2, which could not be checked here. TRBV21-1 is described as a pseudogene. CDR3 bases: TGTGCCAGCAACGGAGGGGCCGCCTACGAGCAGTACTTC. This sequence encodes CASNGGAAYEQYF.